One TCR beta chain is described in this entry. Antigen: not known. Every donor, a Caucasian adult, lived in Nashville, Tennessee. The source of the sample is a study of shared clonotypes between healthy human individuals. Study-wide results and limits: Non-shared clonotypes showed lower generation probabilities than clonotypes common to all four donors.

Libraries were prepared by immunoSEQ multiplex PCR; TCRdb keeps only in-frame clonotypes and omits some of them. The table shows roughly 2.2 million clones, with 85% to 95% occurring only once. This CDR3 has 18 residues. V was cut by 0 bases and J by 2 bases, with 17 bases left in between. Germline loops: CDR1 SGHVS, CDR2 FQNEAQ. The sample consisted of naive CD4+ T cells from PBMCs. Subset given: CD45RA+ positively selected. The receptor comes from a man aged 18 to 35 in good health. Some clones in this sample may be carry-over from other donors' samples. This chain uses TRBV7-8 with TRBJ1-3; D not certain. The CDR3 DNA reads TGTGCCAGCAGCTTAGCGCGCAGCGGCCGGAGGGCTGGAAACACCATATATTTT. Translating it yields CASSLARSGRRAGNTIYF. The full variable domain, rest sourced from reference TRBV7-8 and TRBJ1-3, is GAGVSQSPRYKVAKRGQDVALRCDPISGHVSLFWYQQALGQGPEFLTYFQNEAQLDKSGLPSDRFFAERPEGSVSTLKIQRTQQEDSAVYLCASSLARSGRRAGNTIYFGEGSWLTVV.